This entry concerns a single TCR beta chain. This entry comes from a study of PD-L1 blockade in urothelial cancer. About the study: The year 2014 saw patients start atezolizumab, 1,200 mg intravenously every 3 weeks. Male sex and bladder-origin urothelial cancer were recorded for about 90% of the 29 patients.

Profiling relied on immunoSEQ multiplex PCR, and the TCRdb table lists in-frame clones only, not all of them. The sample includes tens of thousands of clones, less than 85% of them seen just once. The CDR3 is 15 residues long. Germline CDR1 reads MDHEN; CDR2 reads SYDVKM. Unmatched junction bases numbered 8, after V lost 4 bases and J lost 2 bases. The time point is: pretreatment peripheral blood. The J gene is TRBJ2-7, the V gene TRBV28; 7 bases align to TRBD1. Specimen: PBMCs, collected around atezolizumab (anti-PD-L1) treatment. The clonotype was recovered from a man in his 70s with urothelial cancer. CDR3 residues: CASSYPGQTPYEQYF. The DNA of the CDR3 is TGTGCCAGCAGTTACCCGGGACAGACTCCCTACGAGCAGTACTTC.